This T cell receptor (beta chain) was sequenced during a study of T cells in Graves' hyperthyroidism and ophthalmopathy. The CDR3 regions of TCR beta were amplified from RNA transcripts. An initial round of RT-PCR targeting the TCR CDR3 relied on the HTBI primer set. TCRdb redid the calling of the multiplex PCR reads with MiXCR, one entry per CDR3 protein. The table lists some 500,000 distinct CDR3 sequences, 14% of them singletons. This clonotype has a count of ten or more. Antigen unknown. Per germline, CDR1 MNHNS and CDR2 SASEGT. This CDR3 is 13 amino acids long. Trimming pared 6 bases from V and 6 bases from J, leaving 12 bases between. General study points: Ophthalmopathy got predicted by the model a median about 6.7 months before its onset. The blood repertoire included most of the expanded thyroid clonotypes above 0.001.

Subjects aged 18 to 65 presented with newly diagnosed hyperthyroidism of less than 2 months' duration. The diagnoses drew upon clinical symptoms, serum thyroxine and TRAb, thyroid ultrasound and orbital computed tomography. This clonotype was obtained from a young woman with Graves' hyperthyroidism. This rearrangement joins TRBV6-1 to TRBJ1-5; a weak D match, TRBD1 (6 bases). Sample: blood. DNA for the CDR3: TGTGCCAGCAGCAACAGGGTTAGTCAGCCCCAGCATTTT. Amino acids: CASSNRVSQPQHF.